The rows below give T cell receptor beta chains drawn from one sample of a study of blood T cell repertoires in COVID-19. Sequencing was performed with immunoSEQ multiplex PCR; in TCRdb, only in-frame clones are kept and a portion is missing. Of roughly 220,000 clones listed, around 81% are singletons. Sequencing was done on a sample of peripheral blood. Receptor source: a woman between 65 and 79 years old with acute or convalescent COVID-19. CDR3s include the opening cysteine and the closing phenylalanine or tryptophan.

>TRBV19
CASTGQFNTEAFF
>TRBV10-2
CASSWGTGGNGYTF
>TRBV24-1
CATSDPGQDSGNTIYF
>TRBV27
CASSGTGFNIQYF
>TRBV2
CASSEDRVNTGELFF
>TRBV19
CASTRDGGLAGVGEQYF
>TRBV27
CASSFRGQGNQPQHF
>TRBV19
CASTGQGYGYGYTF
>TRBV19
CASSIDREGYSNQPQHF
>TRBV5-1
CASSSDRSNTEAFF
>TRBV4-1
CASSQEGAGTSGIDTQYF
>TRBV7-9
CASNLQGISYEQYF
>TRBV10-3
CAISEVAGGTYNEQFF
>TRBV18
CASSPATGSPHEKLFF
>TRBV19
CASRASGSETQYF
>TRBV30
CAWQQGAEPFTDTQYF
>TRBV6-6
CASSYLVAGTGEQYF
>TRBV3-1/TRBV3-2
CASKGGPGANVLTF
>TRBV3-1/TRBV3-2
CASSLAAGVYTGELFF
>TRBV27
CASSWEVTEAFF
>TRBV6-1
CASSEGGGLAEETQYF
>TRBV20-1
CSAPTGETQYF
>TRBV19
CASSYGGSSYNEQFF
>TRBV27
CASSSRTLAKNIQYF
>TRBV24-1
CATSDYDKAEAFF
>TRBV14
CASSQGSIKGTSGLIDEQFF
>TRBV5-1
CASSLGGTSNTGELFF
>TRBV29-1
CSARDRSYEQYF
>TRBV6-5
CATAGTPAYNEQFF
>TRBV3-1/TRBV3-2
CASSQAGETQYF
>TRBV15
CATSRGGKDTDTQYF
>TRBV4-2
CASSQVPTYNEQFF
>TRBV3-1/TRBV3-2
CASSPIAVLMNTEAFF
>TRBV27
CASSLYLAGRNEQFF
>TRBV13
CASSIGDRRSNEAFF
>TRBV19
CASIRTGGPGTGELFF
>TRBV30
CAWGDYDEQYF
>TRBV28
CASSSRTSERAGEQFF
>TRBV5-1
CASRASQGADGYTF
>TRBV18
CASSRAGGRSPLHF
>TRBV6-6
CASSLTGSETYEQYF
>TRBV2
CASSVGGFNRAMNTEAFF
>TRBV24-1
CATSDSSGRGRTGELFF
>TRBV10-3
CAISGGAQETQYF
>TRBV5-1
CASSLSGLVFGNEQFF
>TRBV24-1
CATSDPIQAGNTIYF
>TRBV3-1/TRBV3-2
CASSPLSSSGSSTDTQYF
>TRBV10-3
CAISNQGNEQYF